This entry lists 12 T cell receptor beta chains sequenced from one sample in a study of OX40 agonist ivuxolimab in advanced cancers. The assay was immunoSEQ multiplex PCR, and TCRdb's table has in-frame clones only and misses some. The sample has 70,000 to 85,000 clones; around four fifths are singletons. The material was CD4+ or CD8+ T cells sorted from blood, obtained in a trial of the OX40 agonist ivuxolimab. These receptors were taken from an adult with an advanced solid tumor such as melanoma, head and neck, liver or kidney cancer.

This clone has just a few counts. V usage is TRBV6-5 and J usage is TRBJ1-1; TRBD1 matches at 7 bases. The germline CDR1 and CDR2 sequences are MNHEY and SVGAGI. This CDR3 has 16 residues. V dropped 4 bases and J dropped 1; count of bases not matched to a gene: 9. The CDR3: CASSSHRDSPNTEAFF. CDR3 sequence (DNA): TGTGCCAGCAGTTCCCACCGGGACAGCCCGAACACTGAAGCTTTCTTT.

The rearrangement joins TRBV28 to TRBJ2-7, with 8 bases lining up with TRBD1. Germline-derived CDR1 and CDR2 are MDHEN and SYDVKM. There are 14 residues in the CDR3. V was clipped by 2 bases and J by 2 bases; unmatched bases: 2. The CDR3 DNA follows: TGTGCCAGCAGTTTACAGGGGGCAACCTACGAGCAGTACTTC. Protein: CASSLQGATYEQYF.

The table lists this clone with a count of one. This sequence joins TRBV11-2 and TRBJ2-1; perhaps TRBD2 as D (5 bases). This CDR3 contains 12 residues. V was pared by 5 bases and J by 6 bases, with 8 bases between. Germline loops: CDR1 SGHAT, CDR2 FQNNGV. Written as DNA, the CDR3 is TGTGCCAGCAGCCGCGGGCTCAATGAGCAGTTCTTC. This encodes CASSRGLNEQFF. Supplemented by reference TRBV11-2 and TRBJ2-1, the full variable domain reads EAGVAQSPRYKIIEKRQSVAFWCNPISGHATLYWYQQILGQGPKLLIQFQNNGVVDDSQLPKDRFSAERLKGVDSTLKIQPAKLEDSAVYLCASSRGLNEQFFGPGTRLTVL.

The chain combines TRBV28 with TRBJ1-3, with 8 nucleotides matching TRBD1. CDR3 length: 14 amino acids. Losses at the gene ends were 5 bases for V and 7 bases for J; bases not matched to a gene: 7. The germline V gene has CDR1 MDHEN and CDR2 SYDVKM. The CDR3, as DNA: TGTGCCAGCAGTACCGGGGACAGGTGGAACACCATATATTTT. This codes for CASSTGDRWNTIYF.

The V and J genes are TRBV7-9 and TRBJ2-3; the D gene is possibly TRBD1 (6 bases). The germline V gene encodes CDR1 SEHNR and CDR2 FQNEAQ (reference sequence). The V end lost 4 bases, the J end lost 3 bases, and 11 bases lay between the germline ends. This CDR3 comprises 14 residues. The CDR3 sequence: CASSSQGATDTQYF. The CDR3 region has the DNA TGTGCCAGCAGCTCACAGGGTGCAACAGATACGCAGTATTTT.

The CDR3 sequence is CASSPGTSGKYHEQYF. Here the CDR3 DNA reads TGTGCCAGCAGTCCCGGAACTAGCGGGAAGTACCACGAGCAGTACTTC. This chain joins TRBV27 and TRBJ2-7, with TRBD2 matching over 10 bases. The CDR3 is 16 amino acids. CDR1 MNHEY and CDR2 SMNVEV come from the germline V gene (reference sequence). V was clipped by 5 bases and J by 5 bases; unmatched bases: 12.

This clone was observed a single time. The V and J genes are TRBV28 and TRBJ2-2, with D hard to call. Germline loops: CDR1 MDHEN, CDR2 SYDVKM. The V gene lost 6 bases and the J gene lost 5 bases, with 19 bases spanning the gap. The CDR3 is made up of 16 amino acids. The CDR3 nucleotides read TGTGCCAGCAGGAGACTCCTGCCTCCATGGACCGGGGAGCTGTTTTTT. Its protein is CASRRLLPPWTGELFF.

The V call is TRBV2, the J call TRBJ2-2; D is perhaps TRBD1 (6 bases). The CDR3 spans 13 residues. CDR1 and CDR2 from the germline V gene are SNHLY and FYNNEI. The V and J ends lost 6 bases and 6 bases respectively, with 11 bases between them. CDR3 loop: CASRLQGAGELFF. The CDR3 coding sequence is TGTGCCAGCAGATTACAGGGAGCCGGGGAGCTGTTTTTT.

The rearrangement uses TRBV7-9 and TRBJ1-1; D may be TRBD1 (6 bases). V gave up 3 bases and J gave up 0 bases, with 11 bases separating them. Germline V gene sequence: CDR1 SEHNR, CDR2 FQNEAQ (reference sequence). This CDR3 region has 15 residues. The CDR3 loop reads CASSFTTGMNTEAFF. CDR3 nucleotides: TGTGCCAGCAGCTTTACGACAGGAATGAACACTGAAGCTTTCTTT.

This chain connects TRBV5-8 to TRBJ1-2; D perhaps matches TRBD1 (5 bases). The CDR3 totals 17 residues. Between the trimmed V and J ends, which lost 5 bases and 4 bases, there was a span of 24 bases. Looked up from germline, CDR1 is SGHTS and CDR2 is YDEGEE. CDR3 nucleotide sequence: TGTGCCAGCAGACGCGAGTGGGTGTTTGACAGCTCCTATGGCTACACCTTC. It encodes CASRREWVFDSSYGYTF.

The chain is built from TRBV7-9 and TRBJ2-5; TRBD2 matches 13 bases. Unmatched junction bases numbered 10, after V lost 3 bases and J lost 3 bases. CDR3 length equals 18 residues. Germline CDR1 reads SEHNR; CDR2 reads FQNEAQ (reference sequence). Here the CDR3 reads CASSFGLAGVFGEETQYF. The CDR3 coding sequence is TGTGCCAGCAGCTTTGGACTAGCGGGAGTCTTTGGGGAAGAGACCCAGTACTTC. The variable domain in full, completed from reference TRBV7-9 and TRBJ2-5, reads DTGVSQNPRHKITKRGQNVTFRCDPISEHNRLYWYRQTLGQGPEFLTYFQNEAQLEKSRLLSDRFSAERPKGSFSTLEIQRTEQGDSAMYLCASSFGLAGVFGEETQYFGPGTRLLVL.

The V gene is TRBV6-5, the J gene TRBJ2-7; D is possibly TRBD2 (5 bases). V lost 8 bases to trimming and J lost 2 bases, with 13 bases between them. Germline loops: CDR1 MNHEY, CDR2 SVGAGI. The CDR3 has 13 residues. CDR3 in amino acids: CASFSGKAYEQYF. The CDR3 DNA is TGTGCCAGCTTTTCGGGGAAGGCCTACGAGCAGTACTTC.